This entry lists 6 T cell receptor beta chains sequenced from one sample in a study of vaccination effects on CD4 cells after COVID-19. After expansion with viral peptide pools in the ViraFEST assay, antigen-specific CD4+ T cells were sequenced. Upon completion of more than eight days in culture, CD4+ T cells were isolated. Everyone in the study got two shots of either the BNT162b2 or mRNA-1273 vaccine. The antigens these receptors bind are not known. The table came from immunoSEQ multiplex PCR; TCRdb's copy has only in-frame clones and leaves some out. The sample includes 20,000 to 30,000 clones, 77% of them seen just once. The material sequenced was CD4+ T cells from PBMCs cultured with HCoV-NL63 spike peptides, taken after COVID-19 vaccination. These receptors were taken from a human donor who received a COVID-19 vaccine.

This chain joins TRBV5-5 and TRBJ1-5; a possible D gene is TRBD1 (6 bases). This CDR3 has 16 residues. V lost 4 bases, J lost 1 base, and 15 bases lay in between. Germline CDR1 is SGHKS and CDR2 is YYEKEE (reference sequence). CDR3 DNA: TGTGCCAGCAGCCCGGGGGCGGGGACGAGCAATCAGCCCCAGCATTTT. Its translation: CASSPGAGTSNQPQHF.

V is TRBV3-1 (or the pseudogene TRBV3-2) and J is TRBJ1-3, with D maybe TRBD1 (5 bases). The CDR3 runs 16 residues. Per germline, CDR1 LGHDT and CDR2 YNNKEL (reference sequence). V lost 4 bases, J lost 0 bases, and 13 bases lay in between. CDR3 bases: TGTGCCAGCAGCCGGCCGAGACAGAACTCTGGAAACACCATATATTTT. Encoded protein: CASSRPRQNSGNTIYF.

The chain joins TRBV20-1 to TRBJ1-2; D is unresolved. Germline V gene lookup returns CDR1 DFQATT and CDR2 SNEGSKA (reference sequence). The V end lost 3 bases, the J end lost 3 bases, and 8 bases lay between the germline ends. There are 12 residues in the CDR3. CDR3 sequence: CSASISDYGYTF. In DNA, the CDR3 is TGCAGTGCTAGTATCTCTGACTATGGCTACACCTTC.

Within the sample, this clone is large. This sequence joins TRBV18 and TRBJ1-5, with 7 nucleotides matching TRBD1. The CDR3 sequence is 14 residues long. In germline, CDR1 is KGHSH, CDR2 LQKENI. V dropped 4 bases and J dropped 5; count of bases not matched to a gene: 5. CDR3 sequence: CASSQGARDQPQHF. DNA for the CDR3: TGTGCCAGCTCACAGGGGGCGCGGGATCAGCCCCAGCATTTT.

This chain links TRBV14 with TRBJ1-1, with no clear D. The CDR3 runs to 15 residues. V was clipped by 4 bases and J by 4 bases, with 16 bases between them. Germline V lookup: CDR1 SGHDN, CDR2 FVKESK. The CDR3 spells CASSPTQNLGTEAFF. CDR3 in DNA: TGTGCCAGCAGCCCAACACAAAATCTCGGCACTGAAGCTTTCTTT.

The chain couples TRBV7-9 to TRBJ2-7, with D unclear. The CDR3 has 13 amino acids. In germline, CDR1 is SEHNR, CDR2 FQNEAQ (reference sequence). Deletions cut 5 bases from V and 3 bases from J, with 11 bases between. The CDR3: CASSPPILYEQYF. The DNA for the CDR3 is TGTGCCAGCAGCCCCCCGATCCTCTACGAGCAGTACTTC.